Shown below are 21 T cell receptor beta chains from a single sample sequenced in a study of shared clonotypes between healthy human individuals. Libraries were prepared by immunoSEQ multiplex PCR; TCRdb keeps only in-frame clonotypes and omits some of them. The sample has roughly 380,000 clones; about 96% are singletons. The source material was memory CD8+ T cells sorted from blood. As to subset: CD45RO+ cells pooled with CCR7-negative TemRA cells. The receptors here all came from a man aged 25 to 40 in good health.

V gene TRBV5-6 combines with J gene TRBJ2-7; 7 bases are shared with TRBD1. The CDR3 spans 16 residues. CDR1 and CDR2 from the germline V gene are SGHDT and YYEEEE. With 4 bases clipped from V and 2 bases from J, the junction kept 12 bases outside the gene matches. In nucleotides, the CDR3 is TGTGCCAGCAGCCCGGACTGGACAGGTCTGCCCTACGAGCAGTACTTC. This sequence encodes CASSPDWTGLPYEQYF.

This clone was seen just once. The chain carries TRBV11-3 and TRBJ2-1, with a tentative D call TRBD2 (5 bases). The CDR3 is 12 amino acids. CDR1 SGHNT and CDR2 YENEEA come from the germline V gene. The V end lost 2 bases, the J end lost 9 bases, and 8 bases lay between the germline ends. CDR3 sequence (DNA): TGTGCCAGCAGCTTATCTCGGGGTGAGCAGTTCTTC. It encodes CASSLSRGEQFF.

The genes are TRBV28 and TRBJ1-2; D might be TRBD1 (5 bases). V was cut by 3 bases and J by 3 bases, with 11 bases left in between. This CDR3 contains 14 residues. In germline, CDR1 is MDHEN, CDR2 SYDVKM. The CDR3 here is CASSLGGADYGYTF. CDR3 in DNA: TGTGCCAGCAGTTTGGGTGGGGCTGACTATGGCTACACCTTC.

The rearrangement uses TRBV9 and TRBJ1-4, with a tentative D call TRBD1 (5 bases). The germline gives CDR1 SGDLS, CDR2 YYNGEE. This CDR3 region has 17 residues. V was pared by 2 bases and J by 8 bases, with 22 bases between. This chain's CDR3 is CASSVLNRGLIEEKLFF. The CDR3, as DNA: TGTGCCAGCAGCGTTCTGAATCGGGGCCTTATAGAGGAAAAACTGTTTTTT.

This clone was picked up one time. The V gene is TRBV7-8, the J gene TRBJ2-3; D may be TRBD1 or TRBD2 (7 bases each). Looked up from germline, CDR1 is SGHVS and CDR2 is FQNEAQ. The CDR3 has 15 residues. Trimming removed 3 bases from V and 3 bases from J, with 13 bases in between. This CDR3 is CASSFNRGGTDTQYF. CDR3 sequence (DNA): TGTGCCAGCAGCTTCAACAGGGGAGGGACAGATACGCAGTATTTT.

The rearrangement joins TRBV6-6 to TRBJ2-7, with TRBD1 matching 9 bases. From germline, CDR1 is MNHNY and CDR2 SVGAGI (reference sequence). The CDR3 consists of 15 residues. Trimming at V came to 2 bases and at J to 2 bases, leaving 4 bases not matched to a gene. CDR3 in DNA: TGTGCCAGCAGTTACAGGGGACAGGGCCCCTACGAGCAGTACTTC. Its translation is CASSYRGQGPYEQYF.

V is TRBV10-3 and J is TRBJ2-3, with D possibly being TRBD1 (6 bases). V gave up 6 bases and J gave up 6 bases, with 10 bases separating them. Germline values: CDR1 ENHRY, CDR2 SYGVKD. The CDR3 runs 12 residues. This CDR3 reads CAISFRGDTQYF. CDR3 bases: TGTGCCATCAGCTTCAGGGGTGATACGCAGTATTTT.

The V and J genes are TRBV7-3 and TRBJ2-7, with TRBD2 matching over 13 bases. The V segment lost 5 bases and the J segment 4 bases; nucleotides outside the gene matches: 8. Germline values: CDR1 SGHTA, CDR2 FQGTGA. CDR3 size: 16 residues. CDR3 amino acids: CASSPSPGLAGYEQYF. The CDR3 nucleotides are TGTGCCAGCAGCCCATCTCCGGGACTAGCGGGGTACGAGCAGTACTTC.

This clone appeared a single time. One end of the junction is discordant with germline, which a read error may explain. This sequence joins TRBV11-2 and TRBJ2-6; TRBD2 matches at 11 bases. The V gene's germline CDR1 is SGHAT and CDR2 FQNNGV. The CDR3 consists of 17 residues. CDR3 nucleotide sequence: TGTGCCAGCACCTTACTAGCGGGAGTTTCTGGGGCCAACGTCCTGACTTTC. The encoded protein is CASTLLAGVSGANVLTF.

The chain joins TRBV7-9 to TRBJ2-4, with 10 bases fitting TRBD1. From germline, CDR1 is SEHNR and CDR2 FQNEAQ (reference sequence). This CDR3 is 17 amino acids long. Losses at the gene ends were 5 bases for V and 0 bases for J; bases not matched to a gene: 7. DNA for the CDR3: TGTGCCAGCAGCGCCCCGGGACAGGGGACAGCCAAAAACATTCAGTACTTC. This encodes CASSAPGQGTAKNIQYF.

This chain links TRBV7-6 with TRBJ1-6, with a weak D call TRBD1 (5 bases). V was clipped by 8 bases and J by 7 bases, with 15 bases between them. The V gene's germline CDR1 is SGHVS and CDR2 FNYEAQ. This CDR3 spans 14 amino acids. CDR3 region: CASGIAGENSPLHF. The DNA for the CDR3 is TGTGCCAGCGGAATAGCGGGGGAGAATTCACCCCTCCACTTT.

The chain has TRBV28 and TRBJ2-7; D is unresolved. CDR1 is MDHEN and CDR2 is SYDVKM in the germline V gene. The V end was cut by 5 bases, the J end by 1 base, with 12 bases between. The CDR3 length is 14 residues. CDR3 loop: CASSRSTPSYEQYF. Here the CDR3 DNA reads TGTGCCAGCAGTCGATCAACACCGTCCTACGAGCAGTACTTC.

This rearrangement joins TRBV6-1 to TRBJ1-5, with D uncertain. Germline V gene lookup returns CDR1 MNHNS and CDR2 SASEGT. The CDR3 totals 15 residues. The ends were cut back, 6 bases at V and 1 base at J, with 13 bases in the middle. CDR3 sequence reads: CASSRPGWSNQPQHF. The CDR3 nucleotides read TGTGCCAGCAGCCGCCCGGGGTGGAGCAATCAGCCCCAGCATTTT.

The chain joins TRBV13 to TRBJ1-1; TRBD1 matches at 12 bases. The germline CDR1 and CDR2 sequences are PRHDT and FYEKMQ (reference sequence). V trimming: 4 bases; J trimming: 1 base; junction bases outside the gene matches: 7. The CDR3 contains 17 residues. This CDR3 reads CASSSLWDRGRNTEAFF. DNA of the CDR3: TGTGCCAGCAGCTCTTTGTGGGACAGGGGGCGGAACACTGAAGCTTTCTTT.

V usage is TRBV7-2 and J usage is TRBJ2-3; 15 positions match TRBD2. V dropped 5 bases and J dropped 1; count of bases not matched to a gene: 7. Germline V gene data show CDR1 as SGHTA and CDR2 as FQGNSA. The CDR3 extends over 18 amino acids. CDR3 amino acids: CASSRGLAGGRGTDTQYF. The DNA of the CDR3 is TGTGCCAGCAGCCGTGGACTAGCGGGAGGGCGGGGCACAGATACGCAGTATTTT.

The rearrangement uses TRBV5-4 and TRBJ1-1, with D unresolved. Germline V gene lookup returns CDR1 SGHNT and CDR2 YYREEE (reference sequence). This CDR3 region has 13 residues. Trimming removed 0 bases at V and 7 bases at J, with 10 bases between. CDR3 bases: TGTGCCAGCAGCTTGGGGCCACCCTATGAAGCTTTCTTT. It encodes CASSLGPPYEAFF.

The chain joins TRBV6-5 to TRBJ1-2; possibly TRBD1 for D (6 bases). CDR3 size: 13 residues. CDR1 and CDR2 (germline): MNHEY, SVGAGI. V was pared by 2 bases and J by 4 bases, with 8 bases between. CDR3 protein: CASSYQGTYGYTF. The DNA of the CDR3 is TGTGCCAGCAGTTACCAGGGGACCTATGGCTACACCTTC.

The J gene is TRBJ2-7, the V gene TRBV27, with D perhaps assigned TRBD1 or TRBD2 (5 bases each). The germline V gene encodes CDR1 MNHEY and CDR2 SMNVEV (reference sequence). The CDR3 runs to 14 residues. The V end was cut by 3 bases, the J end by 2 bases, with 11 bases between. The CDR3 region is CASSFVSGPYEQYF. The DNA of the CDR3 is TGTGCCAGCAGTTTTGTGTCGGGACCCTACGAGCAGTACTTC.

V and J are TRBV10-2 and TRBJ1-6; 7 nucleotides line up with TRBD1. V shed 0 bases and J 2 bases; nucleotides not matched to a gene: 4. Germline V gives CDR1 WSHSY, CDR2 SAAADI. The CDR3 sequence is 17 residues long. The CDR3 here is CASSESGQVPYNSPLHF. The CDR3 coding sequence is TGCGCCAGCAGTGAGTCCGGACAGGTCCCCTATAATTCACCCCTCCACTTT.

The chain has TRBV19 and TRBJ2-7; 7 bases are a match to TRBD1. The CDR3 has 13 amino acids. CDR1 and CDR2 (germline): LNHDA, SQIVND (reference sequence). The V segment lost 4 bases and the J segment 2 bases; nucleotides outside the gene matches: 2. CDR3 coding DNA: TGTGCCAGTAGTAGAGGGACAGCCTACGAGCAGTACTTC. Protein sequence: CASSRGTAYEQYF. Looking up the rest from reference TRBV19 and TRBJ2-7 gives the full variable domain: DGGITQSPKYLFRKEGQNVTLSCEQNLNHDAMYWYRQDPGQGLRLIYYSQIVNDFQKGDIAEGYSVSREKKESFPLTVTSAQKNPTAFYLCASSRGTAYEQYFGPGTRLTVT.

The rearrangement links TRBV7-9 to TRBJ1-5; D might be TRBD1 (6 bases). Germline loops: CDR1 SEHNR, CDR2 FQNEAQ (reference sequence). This CDR3 comprises 15 residues. V was cut by 1 base and J by 4 bases, with 11 bases left in between. CDR3 sequence: CASSLEGGTNQPQHF. DNA of the CDR3: TGTGCCAGCAGCTTAGAAGGGGGGACGAATCAGCCCCAGCATTTT. The full variable domain, its missing parts supplied by reference TRBV7-9 and TRBJ1-5, is DTGVSQNPRHKITKRGQNVTFRCDPISEHNRLYWYRQTLGQGPEFLTYFQNEAQLEKSRLLSDRFSAERPKGSFSTLEIQRTEQGDSAMYLCASSLEGGTNQPQHFGDGTRLSIL.